The rows below give T cell receptor beta chains drawn from one sample of a study of blood T cell repertoires in COVID-19. Repertoires were generated with immunoSEQ multiplex PCR, while TCRdb's copy carries only in-frame clones and drops some. Of 400,000 or so clones in the sample, around 87% are singletons; the top ten hold under 3%. The sample comprised peripheral blood. Receptor source: a human donor in a cohort sampled during active COVID-19. Each CDR3 is given with its conserved first and last residue. A D gene is named only where the DNA matches it firmly. Clone sizes are given selectively: once, few, many, or a class where the clone is expanded.

j_call clone_size d_call v_call cdr3_aa cdr3_nt
TRBJ2-7 NA NA TRBV11-2 CASSLVQGTYEQYF TGTGCCAGCAGCTTAGTCCAGGGGACCTACGAGCAGTACTTC
TRBJ1-2 NA NA TRBV21-1 CASTGRTGGDLYYTF TGTGCCAGCACCGGAAGAACAGGGGGTGACTTGTACTACACCTTC
TRBJ1-1 NA NA TRBV2 CASSEGHTEAFF TGTGCCAGCAGTGAGGGGCACACTGAAGCTTTCTTT
TRBJ2-3 NA TRBD2 TRBV11-2 CASSPRLAGTDTQYF TGTGCCAGCAGTCCTAGACTAGCAGGCACAGATACGCAGTATTTT
TRBJ1-2 NA NA TRBV10-2 CASGGGGTYGYTF TGCGCCAGCGGAGGGGGAGGGACTTACGGCTACACCTTC
TRBJ1-1 NA NA TRBV11-1 CASSWTRQSLDTEAFF TGTGCCAGCAGCTGGACCCGACAGTCTCTAGACACTGAAGCTTTCTTT
TRBJ2-1 few NA TRBV6-5 CASSSSLEALVNEQFF TGTGCCAGCAGTTCCTCCCTGGAGGCCCTAGTCAATGAGCAGTTCTTC
TRBJ1-1 once NA TRBV5-6 CASSFLQGTYGNTEAFF TGTGCCAGCAGCTTTTTACAGGGCACCTATGGGAACACTGAAGCTTTCTTT
TRBJ2-5 NA TRBD1 TRBV5-1 CASSRQGLKEETQYF TGCGCCAGCAGCCGACAGGGGCTCAAGGAAGAGACCCAGTACTTC
TRBJ2-4 NA TRBD1 TRBV7-9 CASSLVFQGEIWANIQYF TGTGCCAGCAGCTTAGTGTTTCAGGGGGAGATATGGGCAAACATTCAGTACTTC
TRBJ2-1 NA TRBD2 TRBV10-1 CASSASGNNEQFF TGCGCCAGCAGTGCTAGCGGCAACAATGAGCAGTTCTTC
TRBJ2-7 NA NA TRBV19 CASSTTGFNPYEQYF TGTGCCAGTAGTACGACAGGATTTAACCCCTACGAGCAGTACTTC
TRBJ2-1 NA TRBD1 TRBV13 CASSLAGQGINEQFF TGTGCCAGCAGCTTAGCAGGACAGGGTATCAATGAGCAGTTCTTC
TRBJ2-7 NA NA TRBV9 CASSVGLRRDFSYEQYF TGTGCCAGCAGCGTAGGGCTTCGTAGGGACTTTTCCTACGAGCAGTACTTC
TRBJ2-7 NA NA TRBV5-1 CASTNSYDSYEQYF TGCGCCAGCACGAACAGTTACGACTCCTACGAGCAGTACTTC
TRBJ2-7 NA NA TRBV4-1 CASSAILGSSYEQYF TGCGCCAGCAGCGCAATACTAGGGAGCTCCTACGAGCAGTACTTC
TRBJ2-5 NA NA TRBV6-1 CASSEGGLPEETQYF TGTGCCAGCAGTGAAGGGGGCTTACCCGAAGAGACCCAGTACTTC
TRBJ2-1 few NA TRBV20-1 CSASYGGDQFF TGCAGTGCTAGTTACGGCGGGGATCAGTTCTTC
TRBJ2-1 once NA TRBV7-9 CASSLAGAPFNEQFF TGTGCCAGCAGCTTAGCGGGAGCTCCGTTTAATGAGCAGTTCTTC
TRBJ1-6 NA NA TRBV4-1 CASSQEGFATGPLHF TGCGCCAGCAGCCAAGAGGGCTTCGCAACGGGGCCCCTCCACTTT
TRBJ2-7 NA TRBD1 TRBV7-9 CASSSQGYEQYF TGTGCCAGCAGCTCACAGGGGTACGAGCAGTACTTC
TRBJ2-7 NA TRBD1 TRBV4-1 CASSQVGTGVYEQYF TGCGCCAGCAGCCAAGTGGGGACAGGGGTCTACGAGCAGTACTTC
TRBJ1-6 NA TRBD1 TRBV7-9 CASSAVRGTGTGNSPLHF TGTGCCAGCAGCGCAGTTAGGGGGACCGGGACAGGGAATTCACCCCTCCACTTT
TRBJ2-7 NA NA TRBV20-1 CSANLAFDQYF TGCAGTGCTAACCTAGCGTTCGACCAGTACTTC
TRBJ1-1 once NA TRBV5-6 CASSLVGAGAFF TGTGCCAGCAGCTTGGTTGGGGCAGGGGCTTTCTTT
TRBJ2-3 NA TRBD2 TRBV14 CASSQGQRLAGRHTQYF TGTGCCAGCAGCCAGGGCCAGAGACTAGCGGGGCGCCATACGCAGTATTTT
TRBJ1-2 NA TRBD1 TRBV4-1 CASSQDPGTALGKNYGYTF TGCGCCAGCAGCCAAGACCCCGGGACAGCCTTAGGAAAAAACTATGGCTACACCTTC
TRBJ2-1 NA NA TRBV11-2 CASSSAGFGEQFF TGTGCCAGCAGCTCCGCCGGTTTTGGTGAGCAGTTCTTC
TRBJ2-1 NA NA TRBV6-1 CASSEACILYNEQFF TGTGCCAGCAGTGAAGCGTGTATTTTGTACAATGAGCAGTTCTTC
TRBJ1-1 NA NA TRBV3-1/TRBV3-2 CASSQFSGTEAFF TGTGCCAGCAGCCAGTTTTCGGGCACTGAAGCTTTCTTT
TRBJ2-2 NA NA TRBV7-2 CASSFEGLEQGFYPGELFF TGTGCCAGCAGCTTCGAAGGACTTGAACAGGGTTTTTATCCCGGGGAGCTGTTTTTT
TRBJ1-5 once NA TRBV2 CASSGFLGGQPQHF TGTGCCAGCAGTGGCTTTTTGGGGGGTCAGCCCCAGCATTTT
TRBJ1-4 NA NA TRBV28 CASSLWAGQDATNEKLFF TGTGCCAGCAGTTTATGGGCAGGTCAAGATGCAACTAATGAAAAACTGTTTTTT
TRBJ2-1 NA NA TRBV27 CASSFIIGGNEQFF TGTGCCAGCAGTTTTATTATAGGGGGCAATGAGCAGTTCTTC
TRBJ1-5 NA NA TRBV6-1 CASSDRGLGAQHF TGTGCCAGCAGTGATAGGGGACTTGGGGCCCAGCATTTT
TRBJ2-5 once TRBD2 TRBV10-3 CAISVGLAGGQETQYF TGTGCCATCAGTGTCGGACTAGCGGGGGGTCAAGAGACCCAGTACTTC
TRBJ2-3 NA TRBD1 TRBV4-1 CASRGGQGVADTQYF TGCGCCAGCCGGGGAGGACAGGGTGTCGCAGATACGCAGTATTTT
TRBJ2-1 NA NA TRBV4-1 CASSQEWRGGARGEQFF TGCGCCAGCAGCCAAGAATGGAGGGGGGGGGCCCGCGGTGAGCAGTTCTTC
TRBJ1-5 NA NA TRBV19 CASWGRGVGQPQHF TGTGCCAGTTGGGGGCGCGGCGTGGGTCAGCCCCAGCATTTT
TRBJ2-3 NA TRBD2 TRBV4-1 CASSQDLLGLAGGRDTQYF TGCGCCAGCAGCCAAGATCTTTTGGGACTAGCGGGGGGGCGAGATACGCAGTATTTT
TRBJ2-3 NA NA TRBV7-2 CASSLYVGANGQATNTQYF TGTGCCAGCAGCTTATATGTGGGGGCCAACGGTCAGGCTACGAATACGCAGTATTTT
TRBJ1-5 NA NA TRBV18 CASSPPQGGREPQHF TGTGCCAGCTCACCACCCCAGGGAGGGAGAGAGCCCCAGCATTTT
TRBJ1-2 NA NA TRBV29-1 CSVVEGGDYTF TGCAGCGTCGTCGAGGGGGGGGACTACACCTTC
TRBJ1-1 NA NA TRBV2 CAGRGGRVTEAFF TGTGCCGGTAGGGGAGGGCGAGTCACTGAAGCTTTCTTT